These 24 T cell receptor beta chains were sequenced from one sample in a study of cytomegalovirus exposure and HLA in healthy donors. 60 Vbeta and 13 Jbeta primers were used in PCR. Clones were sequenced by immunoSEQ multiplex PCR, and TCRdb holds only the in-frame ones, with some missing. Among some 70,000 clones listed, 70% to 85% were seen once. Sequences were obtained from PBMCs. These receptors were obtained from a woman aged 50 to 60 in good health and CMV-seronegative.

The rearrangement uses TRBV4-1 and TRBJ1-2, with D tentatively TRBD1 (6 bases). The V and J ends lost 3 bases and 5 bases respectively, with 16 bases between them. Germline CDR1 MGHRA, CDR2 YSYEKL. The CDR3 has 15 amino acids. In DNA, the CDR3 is TGCGCCAGCAGCCACCCCAGACAGGAAACTTATGGCTACACCTTC. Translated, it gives CASSHPRQETYGYTF.

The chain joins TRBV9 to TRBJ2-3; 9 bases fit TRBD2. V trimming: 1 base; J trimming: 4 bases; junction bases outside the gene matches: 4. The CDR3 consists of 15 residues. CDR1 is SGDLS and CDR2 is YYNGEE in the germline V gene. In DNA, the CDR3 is TGTGCCAGCAGCGTAATGGCGGGGGGGCCAGATACGCAGTATTTT. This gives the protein CASSVMAGGPDTQYF.

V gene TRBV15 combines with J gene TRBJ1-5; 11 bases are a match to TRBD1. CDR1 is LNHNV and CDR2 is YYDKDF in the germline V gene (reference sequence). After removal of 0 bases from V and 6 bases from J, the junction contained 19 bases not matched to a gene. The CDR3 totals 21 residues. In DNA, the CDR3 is TGTGCCACCAGCAGAGATATGGCTGGGACAGGGGGTCTCTTAAGGACTCAGCCCCAGCATTTT. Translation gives CATSRDMAGTGGLLRTQPQHF.

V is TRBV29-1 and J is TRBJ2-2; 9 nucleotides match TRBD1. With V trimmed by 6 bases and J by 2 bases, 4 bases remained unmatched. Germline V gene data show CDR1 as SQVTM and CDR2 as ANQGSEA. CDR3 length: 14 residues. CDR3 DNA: TGCAGCGTCGAGGACAGGGGCAACACCGGGGAGCTGTTTTTT. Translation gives CSVEDRGNTGELFF.

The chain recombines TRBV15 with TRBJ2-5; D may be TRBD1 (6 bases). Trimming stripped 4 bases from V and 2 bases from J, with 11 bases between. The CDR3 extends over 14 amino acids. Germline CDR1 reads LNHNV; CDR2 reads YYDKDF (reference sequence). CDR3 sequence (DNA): TGTGCCACCAGCAAGATCGGGACACAAGAGACCCAGTACTTC. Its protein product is CATSKIGTQETQYF.

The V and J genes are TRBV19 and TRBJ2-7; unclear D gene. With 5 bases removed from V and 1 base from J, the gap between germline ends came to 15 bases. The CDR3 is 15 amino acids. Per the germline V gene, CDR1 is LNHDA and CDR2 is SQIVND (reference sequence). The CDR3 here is CASSEVYYESYEQYF. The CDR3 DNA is TGTGCCAGTAGTGAGGTCTATTATGAGTCCTACGAGCAGTACTTC.

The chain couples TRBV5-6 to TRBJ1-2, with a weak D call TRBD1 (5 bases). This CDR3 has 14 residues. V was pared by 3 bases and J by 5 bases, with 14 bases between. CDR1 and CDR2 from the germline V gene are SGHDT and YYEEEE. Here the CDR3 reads CASSSLDSPYGYTF. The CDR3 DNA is TGTGCCAGCAGCTCCCTTGACAGTCCTTATGGCTACACCTTC.

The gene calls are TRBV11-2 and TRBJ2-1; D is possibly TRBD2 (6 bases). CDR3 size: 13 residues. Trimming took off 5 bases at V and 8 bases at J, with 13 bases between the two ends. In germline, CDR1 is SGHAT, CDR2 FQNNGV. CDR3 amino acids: CASSTRTGDEQFF. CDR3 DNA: TGTGCCAGCAGCACGCGGACGGGGGATGAGCAGTTCTTC.

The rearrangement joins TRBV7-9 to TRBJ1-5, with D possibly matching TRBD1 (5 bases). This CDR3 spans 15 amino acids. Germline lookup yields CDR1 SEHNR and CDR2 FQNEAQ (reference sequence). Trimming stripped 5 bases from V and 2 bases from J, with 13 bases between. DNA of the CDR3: TGTGCCAGCAGCGAGGCCCGGGGGGGCAATCAGCCCCAGCATTTT. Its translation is CASSEARGGNQPQHF.

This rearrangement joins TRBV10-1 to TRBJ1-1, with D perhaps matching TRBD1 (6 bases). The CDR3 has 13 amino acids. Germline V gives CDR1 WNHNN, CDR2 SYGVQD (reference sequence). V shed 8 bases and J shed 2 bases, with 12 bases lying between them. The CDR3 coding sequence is TGCGCCAGCTCAGGGGACCCAAACACTGAAGCTTTCTTT. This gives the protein CASSGDPNTEAFF.

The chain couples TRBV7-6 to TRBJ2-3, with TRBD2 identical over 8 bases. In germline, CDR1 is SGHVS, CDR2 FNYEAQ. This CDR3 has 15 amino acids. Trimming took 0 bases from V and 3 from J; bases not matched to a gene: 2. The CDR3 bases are TGTGCCAGCAGCTTAGCACAGCGGGGGACAGATACGCAGTATTTT. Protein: CASSLAQRGTDTQYF.

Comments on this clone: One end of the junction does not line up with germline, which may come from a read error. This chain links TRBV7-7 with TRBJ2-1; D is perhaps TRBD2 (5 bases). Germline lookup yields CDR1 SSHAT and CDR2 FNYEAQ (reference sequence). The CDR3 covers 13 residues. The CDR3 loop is CASSLGGKSEQFF. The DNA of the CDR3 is TGTGCTAGCAGCTTAGGAGGCAAAAGTGAGCAGTTCTTC.

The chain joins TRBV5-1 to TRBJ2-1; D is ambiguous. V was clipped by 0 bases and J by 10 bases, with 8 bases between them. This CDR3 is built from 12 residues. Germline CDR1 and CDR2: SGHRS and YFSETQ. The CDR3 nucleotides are TGCGCCAGCAGCTTGGGCGGAAGGGAGCAGTTCTTC. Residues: CASSLGGREQFF.

CDR3 loop: CASSRTSGSQRDTQYF. CDR3 bases: TGTGCCAGTAGTAGGACTAGCGGGAGTCAGAGAGATACGCAGTATTTT. This chain uses TRBV19 with TRBJ2-3, with 13 bases that match TRBD2. Trimming removed 4 bases from V and 5 bases from J; junction bases left unmatched: 6. CDR1 and CDR2 (germline): LNHDA, SQIVND (reference sequence). There are 16 residues in the CDR3.

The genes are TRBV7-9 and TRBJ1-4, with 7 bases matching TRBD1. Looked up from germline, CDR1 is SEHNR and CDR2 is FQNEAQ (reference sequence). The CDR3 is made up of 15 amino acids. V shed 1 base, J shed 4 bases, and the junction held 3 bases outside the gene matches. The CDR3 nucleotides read TGTGCCAGCAGCTTAGGGACAGGCCTTAATGAAAAACTGTTTTTT. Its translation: CASSLGTGLNEKLFF.

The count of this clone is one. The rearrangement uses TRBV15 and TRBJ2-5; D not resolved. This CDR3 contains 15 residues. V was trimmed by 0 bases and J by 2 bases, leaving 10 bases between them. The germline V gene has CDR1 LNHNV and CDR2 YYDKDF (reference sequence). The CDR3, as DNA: TGTGCCACCAGCAGAGACCCTGGGCAGCAAGAGACCCAGTACTTC. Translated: CATSRDPGQQETQYF.

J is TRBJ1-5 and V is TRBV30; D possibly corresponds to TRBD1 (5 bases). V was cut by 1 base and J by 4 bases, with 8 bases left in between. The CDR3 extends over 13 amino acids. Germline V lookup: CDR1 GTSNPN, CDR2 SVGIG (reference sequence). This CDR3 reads CAWSEGFNQPQHF. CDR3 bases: TGTGCCTGGAGTGAGGGGTTTAATCAGCCCCAGCATTTT.

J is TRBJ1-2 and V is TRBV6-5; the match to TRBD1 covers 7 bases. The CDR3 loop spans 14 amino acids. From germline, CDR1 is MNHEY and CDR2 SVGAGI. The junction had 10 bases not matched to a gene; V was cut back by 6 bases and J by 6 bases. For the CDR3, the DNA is TGTGCCAGCAGCCTGGACAGGACGATAGATGGCTACACCTTC. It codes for CASSLDRTIDGYTF.

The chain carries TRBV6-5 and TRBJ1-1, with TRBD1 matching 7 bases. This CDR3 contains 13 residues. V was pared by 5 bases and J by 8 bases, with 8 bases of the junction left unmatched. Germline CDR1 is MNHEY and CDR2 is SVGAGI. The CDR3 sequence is CASSPSNRGEAFF. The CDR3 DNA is TGTGCCAGCAGTCCCTCCAACAGGGGCGAAGCTTTCTTT.

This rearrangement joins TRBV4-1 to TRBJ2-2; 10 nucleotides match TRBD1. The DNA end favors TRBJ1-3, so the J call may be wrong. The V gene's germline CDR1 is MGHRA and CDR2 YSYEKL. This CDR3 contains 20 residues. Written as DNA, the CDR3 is TGCGCCAGCAGCCAAGTATTGGGACAGGGGTTATCCGGATCTGGAAACACCATATATTTT. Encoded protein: CASSQVLGQGLSGSGNTIYF.

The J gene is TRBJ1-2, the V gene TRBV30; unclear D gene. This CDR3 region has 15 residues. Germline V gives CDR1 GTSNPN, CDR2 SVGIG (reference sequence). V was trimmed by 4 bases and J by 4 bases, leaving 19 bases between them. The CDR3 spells CAWNDYQTKTYGYTF. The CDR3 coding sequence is TGTGCCTGGAATGACTACCAAACCAAAACCTATGGCTACACCTTC.

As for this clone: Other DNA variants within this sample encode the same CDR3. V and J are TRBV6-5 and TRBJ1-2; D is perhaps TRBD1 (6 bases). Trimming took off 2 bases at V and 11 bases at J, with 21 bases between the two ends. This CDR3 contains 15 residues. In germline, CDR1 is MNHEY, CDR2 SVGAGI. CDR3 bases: TGTGCCAGCAGTTACCTACCTGGACAGACATGGGGGTACACCTTC. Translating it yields CASSYLPGQTWGYTF.

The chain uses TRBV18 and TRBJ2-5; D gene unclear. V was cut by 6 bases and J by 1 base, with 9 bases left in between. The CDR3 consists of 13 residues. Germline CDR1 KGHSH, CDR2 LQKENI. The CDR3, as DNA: TGTGCCAGCTCCCCATGGGCCCAAGAGACCCAGTACTTC. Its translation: CASSPWAQETQYF.

CDR3 region: CASSLRDSQGGETQYF. Written as DNA, the CDR3 is TGCGCCAGCAGCTTGAGGGACTCGCAGGGAGGAGAGACCCAGTACTTC. J is TRBJ2-5 and V is TRBV5-1, with D possibly being TRBD2 (6 bases). The V gene lost 1 base and the J gene lost 4 bases, with 17 bases spanning the gap. This CDR3 region has 16 residues. Looked up from germline, CDR1 is SGHRS and CDR2 is YFSETQ.